The 8 T cell receptor beta chains reported below all come from one sample, sequenced in a study of shared clonotypes between healthy human individuals. Assay: immunoSEQ multiplex PCR; the TCRdb copy retains only in-frame clones and omits some. The sample has some 1 million clones; around 76% are singletons. Sequencing used memory CD4+ T cells sorted from blood. Subset noted: CD45RA-negative fraction. These receptors were collected from a man younger than 30 in good health.

V gene TRBV30 combines with J gene TRBJ1-3; the D is unclear. V was clipped by 2 bases and J by 1 base, with 15 bases between them. The CDR3 loop spans 16 amino acids. Germline CDR1 is GTSNPN and CDR2 is SVGIG (reference sequence). CDR3 region: CAWSPTLRASGNTIYF. The CDR3 bases are TGTGCCTGGAGTCCGACCCTAAGGGCGTCTGGAAACACCATATATTTT.

The chain carries TRBV27 and TRBJ1-2; D unresolved. This CDR3 region has 17 residues. Germline loops: CDR1 MNHEY, CDR2 SMNVEV (reference sequence). Trimming took off 5 bases at V and 2 bases at J, with 21 bases between the two ends. CDR3 sequence reads: CASSPGQIRHMNYGYTF. The CDR3 coding sequence is TGTGCCAGCAGTCCGGGCCAAATTCGTCATATGAACTATGGCTACACCTTC.

The chain recombines TRBV5-6 with TRBJ2-7; TRBD1 is a possible D gene (5 bases). The V end was cut by 0 bases, the J end by 2 bases, with 9 bases between. CDR1 is SGHDT and CDR2 is YYEEEE in the germline V gene. This CDR3 region has 14 residues. This CDR3 reads CASSLGQTPYEQYF. DNA of the CDR3: TGTGCCAGCAGCTTGGGACAGACCCCCTACGAGCAGTACTTC.

This clone was seen only a few times. The V call is TRBV27, the J call TRBJ1-6, with D tentatively TRBD1 (5 bases). CDR1 and CDR2 (germline): MNHEY, SMNVEV (reference sequence). The CDR3 spans 15 residues. V lost 4 bases, J lost 7 bases, and 14 bases lay in between. CDR3 nucleotides: TGTGCCAGCAGTTCGGGGCAGAGACGCAATTCACCCCTCCACTTT. This sequence encodes CASSSGQRRNSPLHF.

This rearrangement joins TRBV29-1 to TRBJ2-7; no reliable D call. Trimming left V 6 bases short and J 5 bases short, with 11 bases between. Germline lookup yields CDR1 SQVTM and CDR2 ANQGSEA. There are 11 residues in the CDR3. CDR3 nucleotides: TGCAGCGTAGTAAATGTAAACGAGCAGTACTTC. It codes for CSVVNVNEQYF.

A few counts support this clone. The rearrangement uses TRBV9 and TRBJ1-2; TRBD1 aligns across 7 bases. The germline V gene encodes CDR1 SGDLS and CDR2 YYNGEE. The junction had 6 bases not matched to a gene; V was cut back by 3 bases and J by 13 bases. The CDR3 is 11 residues long. The chain's CDR3 is CASSGHRGFTF. The CDR3 DNA sequence: TGTGCCAGCAGCGGACACAGGGGTTTCACCTTC.

Concerning this clone itself: The junction shows a germline mismatch at one end, possibly a read error. The genes are TRBV28 and TRBJ2-1, with D possibly TRBD1 on 6 matching bases. CDR3 length equals 13 residues. Germline V gene sequence: CDR1 MDHEN, CDR2 SYDVKM. The CDR3, as DNA: TGTGCCAGCAGTTTAGGGACCGGGACATTCACGGTCTTC. Protein product: CASSLGTGTFTVF.

This sequence joins TRBV4-3 and TRBJ2-3; either TRBD1 or TRBD2 may supply D (5 bases each). The CDR3 is made up of 14 amino acids. V lost 0 bases and J 6 bases, leaving 10 bases between the germline ends. The germline V gene encodes CDR1 LGHNA and CDR2 YSLEER. The CDR3 here is CASSQDRGWDTQYF. The DNA for the CDR3 is TGCGCCAGCAGCCAAGACCGGGGCTGGGATACGCAGTATTTT.